This T cell receptor beta chain was recorded in a study of blood T cells in healthy people across ages. Study conclusions and caveats: Percentage of naive T cells showed a strong correlation with TCR beta diversity. Both naive CD4+ cell counts and diversity were greater in long-lived donors than in aged donors. Unsorted PBMCs blocked a conclusive comparison of naive and antigen-experienced cells.

From germline, CDR1 is SNHLY and CDR2 FYNNEI. The CDR3 loop spans 14 amino acids. V shed 3 bases and J shed 3 bases, with 11 bases lying between them. It was with a sample-barcoded 5' primer and a J-beta primer mix that a second PCR of about 7 to 12 cycles was run. Every molecule of cDNA carried a tag from a template-switch adaptor with 12 random nucleotides. In TCRdb, the 5' RACE reads were re-called with MiXCR into one record per CDR3 protein. The sample lists a few hundred thousand distinct CDR3 sequences; 27% were seen once. This clonotype was counted ten times or more. Antigen: not known. This clonotype was sampled from a woman between 70 and 85 years old in good health. Sequencing was performed on blood. This chain connects TRBV2 to TRBJ2-5; D gene ambiguous. The CDR3 is CASSDSQAEETQYF. The DNA for the CDR3 is TGTGCCAGCAGTGATTCGCAGGCCGAAGAGACCCAGTACTTC.